Listed below are T cell receptor beta chains from one sample, sequenced in a study of blood T cell repertoires in COVID-19. TCRdb's copy holds only in-frame clones and misses some; the assay was immunoSEQ multiplex PCR. The sample shows over 120,000 clones, roughly 87% of them seen only once. Material: peripheral blood. The receptors originated from a man aged 65 to 85 with acute or convalescent COVID-19. Each CDR3 is given with its conserved first and last residue. Fields, in order: J gene, V gene, D gene, CDR3 protein, CDR3 DNA. The D gene is left open where the match is weak.

>TRBJ2-7|TRBV4-2|.
CASSPRAEASYEQYF
TGTGCCAGCAGCCCCAGGGCAGAGGCGAGCTACGAGCAGTACTTC
>TRBJ1-6|TRBV2|TRBD1
CASSERTGINSPLHF
TGTGCCAGCAGTGAAAGGACAGGGATCAATTCACCCCTCCACTTT
>TRBJ2-5|TRBV5-4|TRBD1
CASSPRTGWGETQYF
TGTGCCAGCAGCCCACGGACAGGATGGGGGGAGACCCAGTACTTC
>TRBJ2-3|TRBV5-1|TRBD2
CASSWGTGGDTQYF
TGCGCCAGCAGCTGGGGCACGGGGGGAGATACGCAGTATTTT
>TRBJ1-1|TRBV7-9|.
CASSLGQFAFF
TGTGCCAGCAGCTTAGGACAGTTCGCTTTCTTT
>TRBJ2-1|TRBV5-6|TRBD1
CASSLTGQGRRSSYNEQFF
TGTGCCAGCAGCCTGACGGGACAGGGCCGACGGAGCTCCTACAATGAGCAGTTCTTC
>TRBJ2-1|TRBV9|.
CASSGGQYNEQFF
TGTGCCAGCAGCGGCGGACAATACAATGAGCAGTTCTTC
>TRBJ2-7|TRBV6-5|TRBD1
CASSYLGQVGYEQYF
TGTGCCAGCAGTTACCTGGGACAGGTGGGTTACGAGCAGTACTTC
>TRBJ1-1|TRBV9|.
CASSVAGGWTEAFF
TGTGCCAGCAGCGTAGCGGGGGGATGGACTGAAGCTTTCTTT
>TRBJ2-1|TRBV15|TRBD1
CATSRVDRLDNEQFF
TGTGCCACCAGCAGAGTGGACAGGTTGGACAATGAGCAGTTCTTC
>TRBJ2-3|TRBV5-1|TRBD2
CASSPGAGGGTDTQYF
TGCGCCAGCAGCCCAGGTGCGGGGGGCGGTACAGATACGCAGTATTTT